A selection of T cell receptor beta chains follows, all from one sample in a study of T-cell memory formation after mild COVID-19. TCRdb ran MiXCR on the 5' RACE reads and lists one entry per CDR3 protein. The sample has around 300,000 distinct CDR3 sequences; roughly 15% are singletons. Sequenced sample: PBMCs or a T cell subset sorted from them (not recorded which). The receptors shown here come from a man between 18 and 35 years old who had mild COVID-19 (a few samples of this study predate the infection). Cell type and time point are not known. The CDR3 runs from the conserved cysteine through the conserved F or W. Each record gives: D gene, V gene, J gene, clone size, CDR3 DNA, CDR3 protein. A D gene is named only where the DNA matches it firmly. Some rows have no size entry. The others give once, few or many, or a class for an expanded clone.

TRBD2	TRBV3-1	TRBJ2-5	many	TGTGCCAGCAGCCCCACCGGGGAGGGGACCCAGTACTTC	CASSPTGEGTQYF
.	TRBV18	TRBJ2-3	few	TGTGCCAGCTCACCACCAGGGCAAGATACGCAGTATTTT	CASSPPGQDTQYF
.	TRBV11-2	TRBJ1-4	few	TGTGCCAGCAGCTCCGGGACAAGGGGGTCATATAATGAAAAACTGTTTTTT	CASSSGTRGSYNEKLFF
.	TRBV10-3	TRBJ2-3	many	TGTGCCATCAGTGAGTCGGACACAGATACGCAGTATTTT	CAISESDTDTQYF
.	TRBV7-9	TRBJ1-1	.	TGTGCCAGCAGCCGCCGCACTGAAGCTTTCTTT	CASSRRTEAFF
.	TRBV5-1	TRBJ1-3	.	TGCGCCAGCAGACGTGGCCCGACTGGAAACACCATATATTTT	CASRRGPTGNTIYF
.	TRBV20-1	TRBJ2-3	few	TGCAGTGCTAGAGATCTCACAGATACGCAGTATTTT	CSARDLTDTQYF
.	TRBV2	TRBJ2-5	.	TGTGCCAGCAGTGAGGGTTTGCAGACCCAGTACTTC	CASSEGLQTQYF
.	TRBV6-2/TRBV6-3	TRBJ1-2	few	TGTGCCAGCAGTAACGGACAAGATCGCTACACCTTC	CASSNGQDRYTF
.	TRBV29-1	TRBJ2-7	.	TGCAGCGTTGAAAATATGGGGGCCCTTGGACCGTACTTC	CSVENMGALGPYF
TRBD2	TRBV7-8	TRBJ2-3	.	TGTGCAAGCAGGCCAACTAGCGGGGACCCTTATACGCAGTATTTT	CASRPTSGDPYTQYF
.	TRBV4-3	TRBJ2-5	few	TGCGCCAGCAGCCAGCGTCAGGGGAGGGAGACCCAGTACTTC	CASSQRQGRETQYF
TRBD2	TRBV5-1	TRBJ2-1	many	TGCGCCAGCAGCCTTGCGGGGGGGCCCGATGAGCAGTTCTTC	CASSLAGGPDEQFF
.	TRBV12-3/TRBV12-4	TRBJ2-3	many	TGTGCCAGCAGTTTTGTCAGAAACACAGATACGCAGTATTTT	CASSFVRNTDTQYF
.	TRBV12-3/TRBV12-4	TRBJ1-2	.	TGTGCCAGCAGTTTAGTTGGATTTGGTGGCTACACCTTC	CASSLVGFGGYTF
.	TRBV12-3/TRBV12-4	TRBJ2-2	.	TGTGCCAGCACAGGGTCCGGGGAGCTGTTTTTT	CASTGSGELFF
TRBD1	TRBV6-5	TRBJ1-3	few	TGTGCCAGCCTTGATCGGGACAGGGAAGACACCATATATTTT	CASLDRDREDTIYF
TRBD1	TRBV10-1	TRBJ2-7	.	TGCGCCAGCAGTCCGGGACAGGTATCCTACGAGCAGTACTTC	CASSPGQVSYEQYF
TRBD1	TRBV20-1	TRBJ1-2	.	TGCAGTGCTAGAGATCCTCTGGACAGGGGGGCGCAAGGAGAACACTATGGCTACACCTTC	CSARDPLDRGAQGEHYGYTF
.	TRBV5-6	TRBJ2-7	few	TGTGCCAGCAGCCAACAGGGAGGCCTTGGGTACGAGCAGTACTTC	CASSQQGGLGYEQYF
TRBD2	TRBV4-2	TRBJ2-3	.	TGTGCCAGCAGCCACCCTAGCGGGGGTAGCACAGATACGCAGTATTTT	CASSHPSGGSTDTQYF
.	TRBV5-1	TRBJ2-5	once	TGCGCCAGCAGCTTTATCGGGGCCCTGGAGACCCAGTACTTC	CASSFIGALETQYF